The 32 T cell receptor beta chains reported below all come from one sample, sequenced in a study of blood T cell repertoires in COVID-19. The repertoire was sequenced with immunoSEQ multiplex PCR; TCRdb's copy has only in-frame clones and lacks some. Among 5,500 to 6,000 clones listed, approximately 84% were seen once. The specimen sequenced was peripheral blood. Receptors were obtained from a human donor in a cohort sampled during active COVID-19.

The CDR3 region is CASSGGQAKNTEAFF. In DNA form, the CDR3 reads TGCGCCAGCAGCGGGGGACAGGCGAAGAACACTGAAGCTTTCTTT. The V call is TRBV5-1, the J call TRBJ1-1; 8 nucleotides agree with TRBD1. Losses at the gene ends were 4 bases for V and 1 base for J; bases not matched to a gene: 6. CDR1 is SGHRS and CDR2 is YFSETQ in the germline V gene. This CDR3 region has 15 residues.

In the case of this clone: Different DNA sequences within this sample yield the same CDR3. The chain carries TRBV9 and TRBJ1-2, with D possibly being TRBD1 (6 bases). The CDR3 loop spans 15 amino acids. Germline V CDR1 and CDR2: SGDLS, YYNGEE. The ends were cut back, 3 bases at V and 3 bases at J, with 15 bases in the middle. The CDR3 here is CASSGRGGGDYGYTF. The CDR3 nucleotides are TGTGCCAGCAGCGGGCGGGGGGGCGGAGACTATGGCTACACCTTC. The full variable domain, with the rest looked up from reference TRBV9 and TRBJ1-2, is DSGVTQTPKHLITATGQRVTLRCSPRSGDLSVYWYQQSLDQGLQFLIQYYNGEERAKGNILERFSAQQFPDLHSELNLSSLELGDSALYFCASSGRGGGDYGYTFGSGTRLTVV.

The chain recombines TRBV11-2 with TRBJ2-5; 7 bases match TRBD2. The CDR3 contains 14 residues. V lost 5 bases to trimming and J lost 5 bases; unmatched junction nucleotides: 8. Germline CDR1 and CDR2: SGHAT and FQNNGV. The CDR3 reads CASSPRLAVETQYF. The CDR3 DNA follows: TGTGCCAGCAGCCCAAGACTAGCCGTCGAGACCCAGTACTTC. Supplemented by reference TRBV11-2 and TRBJ2-5, the full variable domain reads EAGVAQSPRYKIIEKRQSVAFWCNPISGHATLYWYQQILGQGPKLLIQFQNNGVVDDSQLPKDRFSAERLKGVDSTLKIQPAKLEDSAVYLCASSPRLAVETQYFGPGTRLLVL.

By sample share, this clone is large. V gene TRBV28 combines with J gene TRBJ2-7, with TRBD1 matching over 9 bases. Germline assignment: CDR1 MDHEN and CDR2 SYDVKM. The junction had 6 bases not matched to a gene; V was cut back by 6 bases and J by 3 bases. The CDR3 consists of 14 residues. The CDR3 is CASSPGQGGYEQYF. The CDR3 coding sequence is TGTGCCAGCAGCCCGGGACAGGGCGGCTACGAGCAGTACTTC.

The V call is TRBV28, the J call TRBJ1-1; D uncertain. With 2 bases removed from V and 0 bases from J, the gap between germline ends came to 7 bases. Germline V gene sequence: CDR1 MDHEN, CDR2 SYDVKM. The CDR3 has 14 residues. CDR3 nucleotide sequence: TGTGCCAGCAGTTTAGTAAACATGAACACTGAAGCTTTCTTT. It codes for CASSLVNMNTEAFF.

This clone is a singleton in its sample. The genes are TRBV11-2 and TRBJ2-1, with 12 nucleotides matching TRBD2. CDR1 and CDR2 from the germline V gene are SGHAT and FQNNGV. V gave up 4 bases and J gave up 9 bases; unmatched junction bases: 10. The CDR3 runs 16 residues. Here the CDR3 DNA reads TGTGCCAGCAGCTCCGGACTAGCGGGAAGGTTTAGTGAGCAGTTCTTC. Translation: CASSSGLAGRFSEQFF. Combining the CDR3 with reference TRBV11-2 and TRBJ2-1 gives the whole variable domain EAGVAQSPRYKIIEKRQSVAFWCNPISGHATLYWYQQILGQGPKLLIQFQNNGVVDDSQLPKDRFSAERLKGVDSTLKIQPAKLEDSAVYLCASSSGLAGRFSEQFFGPGTRLTVL.

A few counts support this clone. The V gene is TRBV5-1, the J gene TRBJ1-2; D remains ambiguous. CDR3 length equals 12 residues. V was cut by 3 bases and J by 8 bases, with 11 bases left in between. Per the germline V gene, CDR1 is SGHRS and CDR2 is YFSETQ. The CDR3 is CASSSGRQGYTF. The CDR3 DNA reads as TGCGCCAGCAGCTCCGGGAGACAAGGCTACACCTTC.

Only a few counts were recorded for this clone. The chain uses TRBV28 and TRBJ1-2; no firm D call. The CDR3 runs 14 residues. Germline V gives CDR1 MDHEN, CDR2 SYDVKM. Trimming took off 8 bases at V and 1 base at J, with 14 bases between the two ends. CDR3 DNA sequence: TGTGCCAGCCGATCTGCCGGGTTTAACTATGGCTACACCTTC. Its protein product is CASRSAGFNYGYTF.

The rearrangement joins TRBV7-2 to TRBJ1-2; possibly TRBD1 for D (5 bases). The germline V gene encodes CDR1 SGHTA and CDR2 FQGNSA. The V gene lost 1 base and the J gene lost 6 bases, with 12 bases spanning the gap. The CDR3 runs to 14 residues. CDR3 nucleotide sequence: TGTGCCAGCAGCTTAGGGACAACAATTCATGGCTACACCTTC. Translating it yields CASSLGTTIHGYTF.

The rearrangement uses TRBV11-3 and TRBJ2-5; no definite D call. Germline V gene lookup returns CDR1 SGHNT and CDR2 YENEEA. This CDR3 has 14 residues. V dropped 2 bases and J dropped 5 bases, with 12 bases sitting between them. This CDR3 reads CASSLSQYVETQYF. CDR3 sequence (DNA): TGTGCCAGCAGCTTAAGTCAGTATGTGGAGACCCAGTACTTC.

J is TRBJ2-1 and V is TRBV6-4; TRBD1 is a possible D gene (5 bases). Germline assignment: CDR1 MRHNA and CDR2 SNTAGT. The CDR3 contains 15 residues. Trimming cost V 0 bases and J 7 bases, with 13 bases left between them. In DNA form, the CDR3 reads TGTGCCAGCAGTGACTCGGGGCCGCCTTCGAATGAGCAGTTCTTC. Its protein is CASSDSGPPSNEQFF.

V is TRBV24-1 and J is TRBJ2-1; D gene uncertain. Trimming shortened V by 5 bases and J by 0 bases, and 13 bases separated the two germline ends. CDR3 size: 16 residues. Germline V gene sequence: CDR1 KGHDR, CDR2 SFDVKD. The CDR3 region has the DNA TGTGCCACCAGTGCCGTTGAAACAAGCTCCTACAATGAGCAGTTCTTC. Amino acids: CATSAVETSSYNEQFF.

V is TRBV5-1 and J is TRBJ2-5, with 7 bases identical to TRBD1. The CDR3 sequence is 12 residues long. The ends lost 7 bases at V and 5 bases at J; junction bases unmatched: 5. Germline V lookup: CDR1 SGHRS, CDR2 YFSETQ. In DNA form, the CDR3 reads TGCGCCAGCCGACAGGGCGGGGAGACCCAGTACTTC. Encoded protein: CASRQGGETQYF.

This clone was counted once. This chain joins TRBV28 and TRBJ2-7, with a weak D call TRBD2 (5 bases). The V end lost 5 bases, the J end lost 1 base, and 12 bases lay between the germline ends. The CDR3 loop spans 14 amino acids. CDR1 and CDR2 (germline): MDHEN, SYDVKM. In nucleotides, the CDR3 is TGTGCCAGCAGTGGAGGTAGCGCGTCCTACGAGCAGTACTTC. Translating gives CASSGGSASYEQYF.

This chain joins TRBV19 and TRBJ2-5; 11 bases match TRBD2. Looked up from germline, CDR1 is LNHDA and CDR2 is SQIVND (reference sequence). The ends lost 3 bases at V and 5 bases at J; junction bases unmatched: 5. The CDR3 extends over 15 amino acids. CDR3 residues: CASSMRRLAGETQYF. CDR3 DNA sequence: TGTGCCAGTAGTATGAGAAGACTAGCGGGGGAGACCCAGTACTTC.

This chain uses TRBV7-9 with TRBJ1-2; D is possibly TRBD1 (6 bases). Germline loops: CDR1 SEHNR, CDR2 FQNEAQ (reference sequence). V gave up 3 bases and J gave up 4 bases, with 18 bases separating them. CDR3 length equals 16 residues. CDR3 amino acids: CASSFGRGTTFYGYTF. CDR3 nucleotides: TGTGCCAGCAGCTTCGGCAGGGGCACCACTTTCTATGGCTACACCTTC.

The V and J genes are TRBV4-1 and TRBJ2-1, with 9 bases aligning to TRBD2. This CDR3 is 17 amino acids long. The V gene's germline CDR1 is MGHRA and CDR2 YSYEKL. The V gene end was trimmed by 1 base and the J gene end by 7 bases; junction bases not matched to a gene: 11. CDR3 sequence: CASSQALTSGNKNEQFF. As DNA, the CDR3 is TGCGCCAGCAGCCAAGCTCTGACTAGCGGCAATAAAAATGAGCAGTTCTTC.

The genes are TRBV3-1 (or the pseudogene TRBV3-2) and TRBJ2-5, with D possibly TRBD2 on 5 matching bases. Germline V gene data show CDR1 as LGHDT and CDR2 as YNNKEL (reference sequence). The CDR3 consists of 13 residues. V lost 6 bases and J 6 bases, leaving 14 bases between the germline ends. CDR3 DNA: TGTGCCAGCAGAGGCGCCGGGATGAAGACCCAGTACTTC. It specifies CASRGAGMKTQYF.

The CDR3 sequence is CASSLAGLSGNTIYF. CDR3 coding DNA: TGTGCCAGCAGCTTAGCGGGTCTCTCTGGAAACACCATATATTTT. The chain carries TRBV11-2 and TRBJ1-3; D gene ambiguous. This CDR3 contains 15 residues. V was cut by 1 base and J by 0 bases, with 7 bases left in between. CDR1 SGHAT and CDR2 FQNNGV come from the germline V gene.

This clone was seen a handful of times. J is TRBJ2-1 and V is TRBV9; 9 bases are shared with TRBD1. Germline CDR1 is SGDLS and CDR2 is YYNGEE. Trimming at V came to 4 bases and at J to 10 bases, leaving 6 bases not matched to a gene. CDR3 length equals 13 residues. The CDR3 nucleotides are TGTGCCAGCAGCAGGGGACAGGGAGGGGAGCAGTTCTTC. The encoded protein is CASSRGQGGEQFF.

V usage is TRBV7-8 and J usage is TRBJ2-5; D perhaps matches TRBD2 (5 bases). This CDR3 region has 14 residues. Germline-derived CDR1 and CDR2 are SGHVS and FQNEAQ. V gave up 5 bases and J gave up 1 base, with 11 bases separating them. CDR3 residues: CASSPGDPQETQYF. The CDR3 region has the DNA TGTGCCAGCAGCCCCGGGGATCCCCAAGAGACCCAGTACTTC.

This clone came up once. The chain employs TRBV12-3 or TRBV12-4 and TRBJ2-5, with 7 bases fitting TRBD2. The CDR3 is 13 residues long. The junction had 9 bases not matched to a gene; V was cut back by 5 bases and J by 9 bases. The CDR3 bases are TGTGCCAGCAGTACGGTGGGAGGGCCGTCCCAGTACTTC. Translated, it gives CASSTVGGPSQYF.

Note on this clone: Other DNA sequences in this sample translate to the same CDR3. The V and J genes are TRBV9 and TRBJ1-2; D may be TRBD1 (6 bases). Germline V gene data show CDR1 as SGDLS and CDR2 as YYNGEE. The CDR3 is made up of 15 amino acids. V was trimmed by 3 bases and J by 3 bases, leaving 15 bases between them. CDR3 DNA: TGTGCCAGCAGCGGTCGGGGGGGCGGAGACTATGGCTACACCTTC. Residues: CASSGRGGGDYGYTF. The full variable domain, its missing parts supplied by reference TRBV9 and TRBJ1-2, is DSGVTQTPKHLITATGQRVTLRCSPRSGDLSVYWYQQSLDQGLQFLIQYYNGEERAKGNILERFSAQQFPDLHSELNLSSLELGDSALYFCASSGRGGGDYGYTFGSGTRLTVV.

The rearrangement uses TRBV15 and TRBJ1-5; no clear D gene. The CDR3 contains 16 residues. CDR1 LNHNV and CDR2 YYDKDF come from the germline V gene (reference sequence). V lost 0 bases and J 2 bases, leaving 11 bases between the germline ends. CDR3 sequence (DNA): TGTGCCACCAGCAGAGATCAACAAGCGGGCAATCAGCCCCAGCATTTT. Translating it yields CATSRDQQAGNQPQHF.

This clone was seen just once. The CDR3 DNA is TGTGCCAGCAGTTCCTCGGGGACAGGGTATCAGCCCCAGCATTTT. Its protein is CASSSSGTGYQPQHF. V is TRBV28 and J is TRBJ1-5; 9 bases line up with TRBD1. This CDR3 is 15 amino acids long. Losses at the gene ends were 4 bases for V and 5 bases for J; bases not matched to a gene: 6. The germline CDR1 and CDR2 sequences are MDHEN and SYDVKM.

The CDR3 here is CASSLINEQYF. The DNA for the CDR3 is TGTGCCAGCAGCTTGATTAACGAGCAGTACTTC. This chain joins TRBV5-4 and TRBJ2-7; D not certain. In germline, CDR1 is SGHNT, CDR2 YYREEE (reference sequence). Trimming took off 1 base at V and 5 bases at J, with 4 bases between the two ends. The CDR3 has 11 residues.

This clone was recorded once. The rearrangement links TRBV2 to TRBJ2-2; 8 bases match TRBD2. This CDR3 comprises 15 residues. Losses at the gene ends were 5 bases for V and 5 bases for J; bases not matched to a gene: 7. The germline V gene has CDR1 SNHLY and CDR2 FYNNEI. This chain's CDR3 is CASSTSGTSTGELFF. The CDR3 DNA reads TGTGCCAGCAGTACTAGCGGCACCTCAACCGGGGAGCTGTTTTTT.

The chain employs TRBV13 and TRBJ2-3; D is uncertain. The CDR3 covers 13 residues. From germline, CDR1 is PRHDT and CDR2 FYEKMQ (reference sequence). The V end was cut by 6 bases, the J end by 6 bases, with 13 bases between. The CDR3 sequence: CASRSFASDTQYF. The DNA of the CDR3 is TGTGCCAGCAGGTCTTTCGCGTCTGATACGCAGTATTTT.

This chain joins TRBV28 and TRBJ1-1; 9 positions agree with TRBD1. V trimming: 9 bases; J trimming: 4 bases; junction bases outside the gene matches: 6. From germline, CDR1 is MDHEN and CDR2 SYDVKM. The CDR3 has 13 amino acids. CDR3 in DNA: TGTGCCAGTGACAGGGGGGCGAGCACTGAAGCTTTCTTT. The encoded protein is CASDRGASTEAFF.

V gene TRBV5-1 combines with J gene TRBJ2-7, with D possibly matching TRBD1 (5 bases). V dropped 7 bases and J dropped 0 bases, with 14 bases sitting between them. CDR3 length: 14 amino acids. Germline V gene data show CDR1 as SGHRS and CDR2 as YFSETQ. The CDR3, as DNA: TGCGCCAGCGCTCGTGGGGCGAGCTCCTACGAGCAGTACTTC. Its protein is CASARGASSYEQYF.

J is TRBJ2-7 and V is TRBV19; tentative D call: TRBD1 (6 bases). This CDR3 is built from 14 residues. V lost 3 bases, J lost 2 bases, and 11 bases lay in between. Looked up from germline, CDR1 is LNHDA and CDR2 is SQIVND (reference sequence). The CDR3 loop reads CASSMGTLTYEQYF. The CDR3 nucleotides are TGTGCCAGTAGTATGGGGACACTTACCTACGAGCAGTACTTC.

This chain uses TRBV5-1 with TRBJ1-4, with TRBD1 matching over 8 bases. The germline V gene has CDR1 SGHRS and CDR2 YFSETQ. The V segment lost 0 bases and the J segment 4 bases; nucleotides outside the gene matches: 2. The CDR3 covers 15 residues. In DNA form, the CDR3 reads TGCGCCAGCAGCTTGGGGACAGGGTTTAATGAAAAACTGTTTTTT. It encodes CASSLGTGFNEKLFF. Complete variable domain (other parts from reference TRBV5-1 and TRBJ1-4): KAGVTQTPRYLIKTRGQQVTLSCSPISGHRSVSWYQQTPGQGLQFLFEYFSETQRNKGNFPGRFSGRQFSNSRSEMNVSTLELGDSALYLCASSLGTGFNEKLFFGSGTQLSVL.